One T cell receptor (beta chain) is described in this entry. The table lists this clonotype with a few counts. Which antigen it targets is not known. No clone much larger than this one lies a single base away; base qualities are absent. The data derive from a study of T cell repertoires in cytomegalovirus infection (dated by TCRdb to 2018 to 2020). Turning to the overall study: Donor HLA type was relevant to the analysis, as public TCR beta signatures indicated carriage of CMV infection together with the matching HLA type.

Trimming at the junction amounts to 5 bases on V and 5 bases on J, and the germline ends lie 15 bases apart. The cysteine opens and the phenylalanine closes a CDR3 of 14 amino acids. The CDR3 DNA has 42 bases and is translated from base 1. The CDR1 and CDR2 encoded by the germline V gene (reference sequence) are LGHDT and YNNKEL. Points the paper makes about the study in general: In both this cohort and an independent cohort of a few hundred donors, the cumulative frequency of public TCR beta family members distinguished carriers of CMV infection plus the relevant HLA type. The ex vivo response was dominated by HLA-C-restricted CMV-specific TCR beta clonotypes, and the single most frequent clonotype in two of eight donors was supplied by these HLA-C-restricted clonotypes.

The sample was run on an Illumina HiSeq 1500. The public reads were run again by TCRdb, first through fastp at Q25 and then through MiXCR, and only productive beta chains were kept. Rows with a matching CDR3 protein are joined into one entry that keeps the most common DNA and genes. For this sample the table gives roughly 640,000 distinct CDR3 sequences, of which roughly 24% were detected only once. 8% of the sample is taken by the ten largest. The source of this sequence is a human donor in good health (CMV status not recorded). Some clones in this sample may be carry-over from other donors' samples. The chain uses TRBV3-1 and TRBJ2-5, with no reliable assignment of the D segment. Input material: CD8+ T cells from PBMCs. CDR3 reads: CASSLPPRWETQYF. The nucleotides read TGTGCCAGCAGCTTGCCCCCAAGATGGGAGACCCAGTACTTC.